This T cell receptor beta chain originates from a study of CD4+ T cells in melanoma. This clone was observed a handful of times. No antigen is known for it. General observations from the study: In melanoma, neoantigen-specific CD4+ T cells reportedly differed in differentiation state. A reported correlation linked neoantigen-specific CD4+ T cells to CD8+, macrophage and B cell function.

Germline-derived CDR1 and CDR2 are SGHNT and YYREEE (reference sequence). Between the trimmed V and J ends, which lost 2 bases and 4 bases, there was a span of 9 bases. The CDR3 is 13 amino acids. The protocol was immunoSEQ multiplex PCR, while the TCRdb copy is restricted to in-frame clones and leaves out a portion. Of some 16,000 clones in the sample, less than 85% are singletons; the top ten hold about 12%. The sequencing sample was made of cells from a culture (not recorded whether cultured in vitro). V usage is TRBV5-4 and J usage is TRBJ2-5; possibly TRBD1 or TRBD2 for D (5 bases each). The receptor was derived from a human donor with melanoma. In nucleotides, the CDR3 is TGTGCCAGCAGCTTCCCAGGGACAGAGACCCAGTACTTC. Translated: CASSFPGTETQYF.